These 21 T cell receptor beta chains share one sample of origin, sequenced in a study of T cell responses to AZD1222 COVID-19 vaccine. The data were produced by immunoSEQ multiplex PCR, yet TCRdb's version contains in-frame clones alone and is incomplete. The sample includes approximately 100,000 clones, approximately 89% of them seen just once. The sample in question was peripheral blood, obtained on day 0 of AZD1222 vaccination. The receptors were sampled from an adult in good health.

The V gene is TRBV19, the J gene TRBJ2-1; 7 nucleotides line up with TRBD1. With V trimmed by 5 bases and J by 4 bases, 2 bases remained unmatched. Germline CDR1 LNHDA, CDR2 SQIVND (reference sequence). The CDR3 sequence is 13 residues long. DNA of the CDR3: TGTGCCAGTAGTTTGGGACAGTACAATGAGCAGTTCTTC. The encoded protein is CASSLGQYNEQFF. Combining the CDR3 with reference TRBV19 and TRBJ2-1 gives the whole variable domain DGGITQSPKYLFRKEGQNVTLSCEQNLNHDAMYWYRQDPGQGLRLIYYSQIVNDFQKGDIAEGYSVSREKKESFPLTVTSAQKNPTAFYLCASSLGQYNEQFFGPGTRLTVL.

This chain uses TRBV18 with TRBJ1-2; TRBD1 might be the D (5 bases). The germline V gene has CDR1 KGHSH and CDR2 LQKENI. Trimming removed 3 bases from V and 2 bases from J, with 10 bases in between. There are 14 residues in the CDR3. CDR3 protein: CASSPGEGNYGYTF. The CDR3 region has the DNA TGTGCCAGCTCACCTGGAGAGGGGAACTATGGCTACACCTTC. The entire variable domain, with the rest obtained from reference TRBV18 and TRBJ1-2, is as follows: NAGVMQNPRHLVRRRGQEARLRCSPMKGHSHVYWYRQLPEEGLKFMVYLQKENIIDESGMPKERFSAEFPKEGPSILRIQQVVRGDSAAYFCASSPGEGNYGYTFGSGTRLTVV.

V is TRBV27 and J is TRBJ2-1, with 7 positions matching TRBD1. The CDR3 covers 15 residues. Looked up from germline, CDR1 is MNHEY and CDR2 is SMNVEV (reference sequence). V trimming: 4 bases; J trimming: 3 bases; junction bases outside the gene matches: 6. The CDR3 DNA sequence: TGTGCCAGCAGTTCCGACAGGGATTACTACAATGAGCAGTTCTTC. Its protein product is CASSSDRDYYNEQFF.

This chain connects TRBV28 to TRBJ1-1; tentative D call: TRBD1 (5 bases). The CDR3 sequence is 14 residues long. Trimming took off 3 bases at V and 1 base at J, with 9 bases between the two ends. CDR1 MDHEN and CDR2 SYDVKM come from the germline V gene. CDR3 in amino acids: CASSFGQGNTEAFF. The CDR3, as DNA: TGTGCCAGCAGTTTTGGGCAGGGGAACACTGAAGCTTTCTTT.

This sequence joins TRBV18 and TRBJ1-5; D is undetermined. Germline CDR1 reads KGHSH; CDR2 reads LQKENI. The CDR3 has 13 residues. Trimming cost V 6 bases and J 5 bases, with 11 bases left between them. Here the CDR3 reads CASSSGRDQPQHF. The DNA for the CDR3 is TGTGCCAGCTCGTCAGGAAGAGATCAGCCCCAGCATTTT.

This clone was picked up one time. The chain employs TRBV6-5 and TRBJ2-7; D is undetermined. V gave up 4 bases and J gave up 4 bases, with 17 bases separating them. Germline V gene sequence: CDR1 MNHEY, CDR2 SVGAGI. This CDR3 has 15 amino acids. The DNA for the CDR3 is TGTGCCAGCAGTTGGGTATCGGACCGGCGTTACGAGCAGTACTTC. It is translated as CASSWVSDRRYEQYF.

J is TRBJ2-7 and V is TRBV28; TRBD2 matches at 11 bases. With V trimmed by 6 bases and J by 7 bases, 8 bases remained unmatched. This CDR3 region has 14 residues. Germline loops: CDR1 MDHEN, CDR2 SYDVKM. CDR3 DNA sequence: TGTGCCAGCAGCCCCGGGACTAGCGGCCGAGAGCAGTACTTC. It is translated as CASSPGTSGREQYF.

The genes are TRBV11-3 and TRBJ2-1; D unresolved. Trimming shortened V by 1 base and J by 8 bases, and 12 bases separated the two germline ends. The CDR3 is 14 residues long. Germline V gene sequence: CDR1 SGHNT, CDR2 YENEEA. CDR3 sequence (DNA): TGTGCCAGCAGCTTAGGGCTAGGCCCAGATGAGCAGTTCTTC. This sequence encodes CASSLGLGPDEQFF.

The chain is built from TRBV27 and TRBJ1-6; D remains ambiguous. Germline CDR1 is MNHEY and CDR2 is SMNVEV (reference sequence). V gave up 5 bases and J gave up 7 bases, with 6 bases separating them. The CDR3 sequence is 12 residues long. CDR3 nucleotide sequence: TGTGCCAGCAGTGAGGTGAATTCACCCCTCCACTTT. Its translation: CASSEVNSPLHF.

The V gene is TRBV2, the J gene TRBJ1-1, with 7 bases lining up with TRBD1. Trimming cost V 6 bases and J 0 bases; bases outside gene matches: 7. Germline V CDR1 and CDR2: SNHLY, FYNNEI. The CDR3 consists of 15 residues. CDR3 loop: CASRAGQPLNTEAFF. The CDR3 DNA sequence: TGTGCCAGCAGGGCGGGACAGCCTTTGAACACTGAAGCTTTCTTT.

The CDR3 nucleotides read TGTGCCAGCTCACCTTCCAGGGTTGAAAAACTGTTTTTT. Protein sequence: CASSPSRVEKLFF. The chain has TRBV18 and TRBJ1-4, with D perhaps TRBD1 (5 bases). From germline, CDR1 is KGHSH and CDR2 LQKENI. V lost 3 bases to trimming and J lost 7 bases, with 9 bases between them. The CDR3 spans 13 residues.

The chain is built from TRBV7-9 and TRBJ1-2; perhaps TRBD1 as D (6 bases). V was trimmed by 1 base and J by 4 bases, leaving 13 bases between them. The CDR3 has 15 amino acids. Looked up from germline, CDR1 is SEHNR and CDR2 is FQNEAQ (reference sequence). CDR3: CASSLEQGVIYGYTF. CDR3 nucleotides: TGTGCCAGCAGCTTAGAACAGGGAGTTATCTATGGCTACACCTTC.

This chain uses TRBV10-3 with TRBJ1-1; D not certain. V was trimmed by 0 bases and J by 5 bases, leaving 4 bases between them. Germline V gene data show CDR1 as ENHRY and CDR2 as SYGVKD. This CDR3 is 12 amino acids long. DNA for the CDR3: TGTGCCATCAGTGAGTCGTTAACTGAAGCTTTCTTT. This sequence encodes CAISESLTEAFF.

The chain joins TRBV30 to TRBJ1-2; the D gene is possibly TRBD1 (5 bases). The germline gives CDR1 GTSNPN, CDR2 SVGIG (reference sequence). The CDR3 loop spans 12 amino acids. V was shortened by 2 bases and J by 8 bases, with 12 bases between the two germline ends. DNA of the CDR3: TGTGCCTGGAGTCGGGGGATTCGGGGCTACACCTTC. Protein: CAWSRGIRGYTF.

The chain has TRBV27 and TRBJ1-1, with D tentatively TRBD1 (5 bases). With 6 bases removed from V and 4 bases from J, the gap between germline ends came to 15 bases. CDR1 and CDR2 (germline): MNHEY, SMNVEV (reference sequence). The CDR3 has 14 residues. CDR3 region: CASSRDQGFTEAFF. The CDR3 DNA reads TGTGCCAGCAGCAGAGACCAGGGATTCACTGAAGCTTTCTTT.

The J gene is TRBJ2-5, the V gene TRBV5-1; TRBD1 matches 11 bases. CDR3 length equals 14 residues. With V trimmed by 5 bases and J by 4 bases, 4 bases remained unmatched. Germline CDR1 SGHRS, CDR2 YFSETQ. The CDR3 spells CASRAGTGGETQYF. The CDR3 region has the DNA TGCGCCAGCAGGGCCGGGACAGGGGGAGAGACCCAGTACTTC.

J is TRBJ2-3 and V is TRBV9, with D perhaps TRBD2 (5 bases). The CDR3 is 16 residues long. V was clipped by 0 bases and J by 1 base, with 12 bases between them. Germline V gene sequence: CDR1 SGDLS, CDR2 YYNGEE. The CDR3 protein is CASSVVEGGGTDTQYF. CDR3 DNA: TGTGCCAGCAGCGTAGTAGAGGGTGGCGGCACAGATACGCAGTATTTT.

This chain connects TRBV5-1 to TRBJ2-1, with 9 bases matching TRBD1. This CDR3 comprises 13 residues. The V gene's germline CDR1 is SGHRS and CDR2 YFSETQ. After removal of 1 base from V and 12 bases from J, the junction contained 5 bases not matched to a gene. This CDR3 is CASSLIQDRGQFF. CDR3 DNA sequence: TGCGCCAGCAGCTTGATCCAGGACAGGGGGCAGTTCTTC.

This sequence joins TRBV19 and TRBJ1-3; D remains ambiguous. The CDR3 is 16 residues long. The germline CDR1 and CDR2 sequences are LNHDA and SQIVND (reference sequence). V was cut by 8 bases and J by 0 bases, with 17 bases left in between. The CDR3 region is CASGRGGVSSGNTIYF. The CDR3, as DNA: TGTGCCAGTGGTCGCGGTGGCGTTTCCTCTGGAAACACCATATATTTT.

The chain recombines TRBV27 with TRBJ2-7; TRBD1 matches at 7 bases. CDR3 size: 14 residues. The J segment lost 2 bases and the V segment lost 6 bases, leaving 7 bases of the junction unmatched. Germline loops: CDR1 MNHEY, CDR2 SMNVEV (reference sequence). CDR3 protein: CASSLQTGPYEQYF. The CDR3 DNA reads TGTGCCAGCAGCCTTCAGACAGGGCCCTACGAGCAGTACTTC.

The chain uses TRBV24-1 and TRBJ2-3; 10 bases line up with TRBD2. V lost 6 bases to trimming and J lost 1 base; unmatched junction nucleotides: 3. CDR3 length: 15 residues. Germline V gives CDR1 KGHDR, CDR2 SFDVKD. The CDR3 region has the DNA TGTGCCACCAGTCCCCTAGCGGGAGGCACAGATACGCAGTATTTT. Translation: CATSPLAGGTDTQYF.